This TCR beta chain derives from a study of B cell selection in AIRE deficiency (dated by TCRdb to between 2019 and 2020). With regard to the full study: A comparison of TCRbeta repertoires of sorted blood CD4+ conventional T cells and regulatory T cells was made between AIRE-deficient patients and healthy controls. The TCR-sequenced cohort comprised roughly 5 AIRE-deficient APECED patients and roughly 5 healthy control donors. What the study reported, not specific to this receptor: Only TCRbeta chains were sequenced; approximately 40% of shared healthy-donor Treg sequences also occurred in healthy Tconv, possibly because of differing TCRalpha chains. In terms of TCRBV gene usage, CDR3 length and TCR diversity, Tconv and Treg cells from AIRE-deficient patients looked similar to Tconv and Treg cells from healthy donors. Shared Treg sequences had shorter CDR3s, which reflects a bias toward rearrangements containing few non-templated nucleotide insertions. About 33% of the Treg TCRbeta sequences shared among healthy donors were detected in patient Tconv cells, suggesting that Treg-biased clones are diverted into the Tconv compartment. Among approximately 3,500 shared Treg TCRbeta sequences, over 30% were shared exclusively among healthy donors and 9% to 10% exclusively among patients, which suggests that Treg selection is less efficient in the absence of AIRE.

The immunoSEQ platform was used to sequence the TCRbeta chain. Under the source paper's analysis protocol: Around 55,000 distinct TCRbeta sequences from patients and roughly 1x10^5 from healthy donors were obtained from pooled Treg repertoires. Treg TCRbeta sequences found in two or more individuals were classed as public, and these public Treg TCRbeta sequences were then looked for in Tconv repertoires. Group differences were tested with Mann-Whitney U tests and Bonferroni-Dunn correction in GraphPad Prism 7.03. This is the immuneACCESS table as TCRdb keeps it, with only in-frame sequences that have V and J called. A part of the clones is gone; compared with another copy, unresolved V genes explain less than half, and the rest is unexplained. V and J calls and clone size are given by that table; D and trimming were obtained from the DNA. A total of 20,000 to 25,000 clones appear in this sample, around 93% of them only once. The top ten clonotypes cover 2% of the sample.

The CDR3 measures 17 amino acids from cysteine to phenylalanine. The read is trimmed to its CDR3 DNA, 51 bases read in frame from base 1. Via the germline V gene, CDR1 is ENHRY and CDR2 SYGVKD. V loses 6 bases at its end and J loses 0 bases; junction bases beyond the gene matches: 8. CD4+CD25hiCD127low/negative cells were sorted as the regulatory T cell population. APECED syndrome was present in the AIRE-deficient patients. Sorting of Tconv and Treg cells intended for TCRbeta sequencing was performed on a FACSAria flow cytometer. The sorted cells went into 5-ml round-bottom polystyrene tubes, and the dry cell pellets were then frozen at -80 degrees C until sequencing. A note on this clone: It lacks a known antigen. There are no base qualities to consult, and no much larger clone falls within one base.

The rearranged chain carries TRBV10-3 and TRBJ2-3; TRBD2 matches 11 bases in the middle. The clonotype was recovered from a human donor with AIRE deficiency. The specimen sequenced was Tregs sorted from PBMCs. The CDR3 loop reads CAIRGTSGTSSTDTQYF. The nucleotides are TGTGCCATCAGGGGGACTAGCGGAACCTCTAGCACAGATACGCAGTATTTT.